The rows below give T cell receptor beta chains drawn from one sample of a study of CXCR4 blockade with PD-1 therapy in pancreatic cancer. Some clones are missing from TCRdb's copy, which holds only in-frame ones; the method was immunoSEQ multiplex PCR. The repertoire includes under 4,000 clones, 40% to 60% of them detected once, and over 15% sits in the top ten. The sample was tumor tissue. The receptor source for this set is a human donor with pancreatic ductal adenocarcinoma. CDR3s include the opening cysteine and the closing phenylalanine or tryptophan. D genes are given only for firm matches. Some rows mark clone size as missing; the rest say once, few, many or name a class of expanded clone.

d_call j_call v_call clone_size cdr3_aa cdr3_nt
TRBD2 TRBJ2-3 TRBV30 NA CAWDGRGTSGDTQYF TGTGCCTGGGACGGGAGGGGGACTAGCGGTGATACGCAGTATTTT
NA TRBJ1-1 TRBV18 NA CASSPLGGADTEAFF TGTGCCAGCTCACCATTGGGGGGCGCGGACACTGAAGCTTTCTTT
NA TRBJ2-2 TRBV11-3 NA CASSFTGSTGELFF TGTGCCAGCAGCTTTACAGGGAGTACCGGGGAGCTGTTTTTT
NA TRBJ2-6 TRBV4-1 NA CASSQEPSGANVLTF TGCGCCAGCAGCCAAGAGCCTTCTGGGGCCAACGTCCTGACTTTC
TRBD2 TRBJ2-3 TRBV29-1 NA CSVLGGSPGRDTQYF TGCAGCGTCCTAGGCGGGAGTCCGGGCCGGGATACGCAGTATTTT
NA TRBJ1-1 TRBV25-1 few CASSELGRDTEAFF TGTGCCAGCAGTGAATTGGGCAGGGATACTGAAGCTTTCTTT
NA TRBJ2-2 TRBV15 NA CATQKLRNTGELFF TGTGCCACCCAGAAGTTACGGAACACCGGGGAGCTGTTTTTT